The source of this T cell receptor (beta chain) is a study of Graves' ophthalmopathy and Graves' hyperthyroidism (dated by TCRdb to the late 2010s). As for the study more broadly: Stable hyperthyroidism was defined as no progression to ophthalmopathy within 18 months of follow-up. TCR beta repertoire signatures were used to distinguish Graves' ophthalmopathy from Graves' hyperthyroidism and to predict progression to ophthalmopathy. In total, 120 to 150 blood samples were TCR-sequenced: approximately 42 ophthalmopathy, some 80 hyperthyroidism and some 17 hyperthyroidism-to-ophthalmopathy patients. To explore V-J signatures distinguishing ophthalmopathy from hyperthyroidism, a discovery set of roughly 100 patients (roughly 44 ophthalmopathy, 55 to 60 stable hyperthyroidism) was enrolled. An independent validation cohort comprised fewer than 20 hyperthyroidism patients and 15 to 17 patients who later progressed from hyperthyroidism to ophthalmopathy. T-cell repertoires of thyroid tissue and blood were compared in several hyperthyroidism patients. After sampling, hyperthyroidism patients received methimazole starting at 30 mg daily, and ophthalmopathy patients received high-dose intravenous methylprednisolone. Beyond this particular receptor, the publication reports: In cross-validation, the 13-signature model distinguished ophthalmopathy from stable hyperthyroidism with less than 90% sensitivity and 81.08% specificity, while in the test set the corresponding values were approximately 80% and 75%. No statistical method was used to set the sample size in advance, and the investigators knew which group each participant was assigned to. Among expanded thyroid clonotypes with frequency above 0.001, most also showed up in blood, which suggests that blood repertoires may reflect the thyroid immune response. In validation, the model predicted ophthalmopathy progression with 70.59% sensitivity and around 72% specificity; fewer than 15 predicted patients were CT-confirmed with GO in a median of about 6.2 months.

TCR beta CDR3 regions were amplified from RNA transcripts for repertoire sequencing. The first round was an RT-PCR using HTBI primers with the Qiagen OneStep RT-PCR kit, and this first round was followed by a second-round multiplex PCR, then size selection and purification. The libraries underwent paired-end sequencing with 100 bp reads on an Illumina HiSeq2000. Per the original workflow: SOAPnuke was used for read processing, and reads with adapters, uncalled bases, a mean Phred below 15, or no exact constant-primer or identifier match were discarded. High-quality paired reads were merged with COPE v1.2.5. Unique nucleotide sequences were defined as clonotypes and aligned to IMGT TRB V, D and J references using MiTCR v1.1. The analysis was limited to V-J combinations with a frequency above 0.0001, which together covered just over 98% of the repertoires. For each V-J combination, a TCR clonal expansion and chaos score was defined as F50 clonal expansion divided by the chaos observed in the TCRdist matrix. Welch's t-statistics and random forest were used to reduce features to approximately 13 V-J combinations, which were fed into a naive Bayes classifier. The similarity between thyroid and blood repertoires was quantified using the Morisita-Horn index. The raw public reads went through TCRdb reprocessing: fastp at Q25, MiXCR clone calling, in-frame beta chains kept. CDR3 protein sequences are deduplicated, and each keeps its most common genes and DNA. The V and J calls come from TCRdb's annotation, not from the publication. The sample table holds about 500,000 distinct CDR3 sequences, of which about two fifths were seen once. The ten largest clones add up to around 4% of the sample.

The CDR3 starts with the cysteine, ends with the phenylalanine, and has 18 residues. The read is trimmed to its CDR3 DNA, 54 bases read in frame from base 1. The germline V gene supplies CDR1 MGHRA and CDR2 YSYEKL. Hyperthyroidism patients were newly diagnosed, with disease duration under 2 months, and aged 18 to 65 years. Patients with other autoimmune diseases, uncontrolled infections, pregnancy or lactation were excluded from the study. Diagnosis relied on clinical symptoms, serum thyroxine, TRAb, thyroid ultrasound and orbital computed tomography. Total RNA was extracted with Trizol reagent and quality-checked on an Agilent 2100 Bioanalyzer. This clonotype appeared once. Its antigen is currently not known. At one of its ends the junction is not consistent with the germline gene, which may arise from a read error.

Sequenced: peripheral blood or thyroid tissue (not recorded which). This sequence originates from an adult man with Graves' hyperthyroidism. The rearranged segments are TRBV4-1 and TRBJ1-2; tentative D gene TRBD1, with 5 bases matching. The CDR3 sequence is CASSQDLGPIQANYGYTF. The nucleotide sequence reads TGCGCCAGTAGCCAAGATTTGGGACCTATACAAGCTAACTATGGCTACACCTTC.